A single sample is the source of the 19 T cell receptor beta chains below, sequenced in a study of CD4+ T cells in melanoma. Only in-frame clones appear in the TCRdb table, and some are missing; sequencing was by immunoSEQ multiplex PCR. The repertoire includes around 110,000 clones, about nine tenths of them detected once, and 3.3% sits in the top ten. Specimen: peripheral blood. These receptors all come from a human donor with melanoma.

The chain is built from TRBV6-5 and TRBJ2-2; D may be TRBD1 (5 bases). V gave up 7 bases and J gave up 3 bases, with 15 bases separating them. CDR1 is MNHEY, CDR2 SVGAGI, per germline. The CDR3 is 15 residues long. CDR3 nucleotides: TGTGCCAGCAAGGCCCTCGTAGGGGACACCGGGGAGCTGTTTTTT. Residues: CASKALVGDTGELFF.

The V call is TRBV29-1, the J call TRBJ2-1, with 10 positions matching TRBD1. V dropped 2 bases and J dropped 6; count of bases not matched to a gene: 7. The CDR3 has 15 residues. Germline CDR1 is SQVTM and CDR2 is ANQGSEA. As DNA, the CDR3 is TGCAGCGTTGAATGGGAGGACAGGGGGGGCAATGAGCAGTTCTTC. This translates into CSVEWEDRGGNEQFF.

Concerning this clone itself: The sample holds other DNA sequences that translate to the same CDR3. The V and J genes are TRBV28 and TRBJ2-7, with D possibly matching TRBD1 (5 bases). V was clipped by 2 bases and J by 3 bases, with 5 bases between them. The CDR3 covers 12 residues. Germline V gene data show CDR1 as MDHEN and CDR2 as SYDVKM. CDR3 sequence (DNA): TGTGCCAGCAGTTTAAGGGGCTACGAGCAGTACTTC. Translating gives CASSLRGYEQYF.

The chain combines TRBV25-1 with TRBJ2-2; the D is unclear. CDR3 length: 11 residues. Germline CDR1 is MGHDK and CDR2 is SYGVNS. Deletions cut 4 bases from V and 5 bases from J, with 2 bases between. The CDR3 reads CASSGTGELFF. DNA for the CDR3: TGTGCCAGCAGTGGGACCGGGGAGCTGTTTTTT. Variable domain in full (rest from reference TRBV25-1 and TRBJ2-2): EADIYQTPRYLVIGTGKKITLECSQTMGHDKMYWYQQDPGMELHLIHYSYGVNSTEKGDLSSESTVSRIRTEHFPLTLESARPSHTSQYLCASSGTGELFFGEGSRLTVL.

The chain is built from TRBV28 and TRBJ2-7; D gene uncertain. The CDR3 totals 13 residues. Germline CDR1 MDHEN, CDR2 SYDVKM. Trimming cost V 2 bases and J 2 bases, with 7 bases left between them. Here the CDR3 DNA reads TGTGCCAGCAGTTTAGGCAGCCCCTACGAGCAGTACTTC. Residues: CASSLGSPYEQYF.

The chain recombines TRBV11-2 with TRBJ2-2, with D tentatively TRBD1 or TRBD2 (6 bases each). Trimming removed 2 bases from V and 5 bases from J, with 9 bases in between. The CDR3 runs to 14 residues. Germline assignment: CDR1 SGHAT and CDR2 FQNNGV. CDR3 protein: CASSLRGVTGELFF. CDR3 sequence (DNA): TGTGCCAGCAGCTTAAGGGGGGTTACCGGGGAGCTGTTTTTT.

The chain uses TRBV28 and TRBJ1-2, with a possible D match to TRBD1 (6 bases). CDR1 is MDHEN, CDR2 SYDVKM, per germline. With 3 bases removed from V and 0 bases from J, the gap between germline ends came to 8 bases. The length of the CDR3 is 14 residues. CDR3 nucleotide sequence: TGTGCCAGCAGTTTCAGGGGTACTAACTATGGCTACACCTTC. It encodes CASSFRGTNYGYTF.

The CDR3 sequence: CASSGGRGLAGEETQYF. CDR3 DNA: TGTGCCAGCAGCGGGGGTAGGGGACTAGCGGGAGAGGAGACCCAGTACTTC. This chain connects TRBV9 to TRBJ2-5; 14 bases fit TRBD2. The V gene's germline CDR1 is SGDLS and CDR2 YYNGEE. Losses at the gene ends were 3 bases for V and 5 bases for J; bases not matched to a gene: 9. The length of the CDR3 is 17 residues.

The chain recombines TRBV28 with TRBJ2-1; D may be TRBD1 or TRBD2 (5 bases each). This CDR3 comprises 15 residues. Germline CDR1 reads MDHEN; CDR2 reads SYDVKM. Trimming removed 6 bases at V and 7 bases at J, with 19 bases between. DNA for the CDR3: TGTGCCAGCAGATCTGAGGGGCGCGTGGGGAATGAGCAGTTCTTC. Its translation is CASRSEGRVGNEQFF.

This rearrangement joins TRBV15 to TRBJ2-7; 11 bases fit TRBD2. The CDR3 is made up of 15 amino acids. Germline V gene lookup returns CDR1 LNHNV and CDR2 YYDKDF (reference sequence). With 1 base clipped from V and 4 bases from J, the junction kept 3 bases outside the gene matches. The CDR3 nucleotides are TGTGCCACCAGCAGAGGACTAGCGGGGATTTACGAGCAGTACTTC. Translated: CATSRGLAGIYEQYF.

The chain carries TRBV9 and TRBJ2-5; 9 nucleotides line up with TRBD1. The CDR3 is made up of 16 amino acids. CDR1 and CDR2 from the germline V gene are SGDLS and YYNGEE. The V segment lost 4 bases and the J segment 2 bases; nucleotides outside the gene matches: 9. The CDR3 nucleotides read TGTGCCAGCAGCCTCACAGGGGGCTATGCTCAAGAGACCCAGTACTTC. This codes for CASSLTGGYAQETQYF.

The V and J genes are TRBV5-1 and TRBJ2-7; 7 bases are shared with TRBD1. Germline-derived CDR1 and CDR2 are SGHRS and YFSETQ. Germline trimming cut 4 bases from V and 3 bases from J; bases unmatched to any gene: 4. The CDR3 loop spans 13 amino acids. The CDR3 sequence: CASSRDSIYEQYF. The CDR3 bases are TGCGCCAGCAGCCGGGACAGTATCTACGAGCAGTACTTC.

This rearrangement joins TRBV5-1 to TRBJ2-2, with 8 positions matching TRBD1. The CDR3 spans 16 residues. In germline, CDR1 is SGHRS, CDR2 YFSETQ. V gave up 1 base and J gave up 4 bases; unmatched junction bases: 6. This chain's CDR3 is CASSLSGQGGTGELFF. CDR3 nucleotides: TGCGCCAGCAGCTTGTCCGGACAGGGCGGCACCGGGGAGCTGTTTTTT.

The J gene is TRBJ2-7, the V gene TRBV9; a possible D gene is TRBD2 (5 bases). This CDR3 spans 13 amino acids. V was trimmed by 2 bases and J by 2 bases, leaving 8 bases between them. Germline assignment: CDR1 SGDLS and CDR2 YYNGEE. CDR3 protein: CASSVGVTYEQYF. In DNA form, the CDR3 reads TGTGCCAGCAGCGTGGGAGTGACCTACGAGCAGTACTTC.

V gene TRBV5-1 combines with J gene TRBJ2-5; 8 nucleotides align to TRBD1. V lost 6 bases to trimming and J lost 2 bases; unmatched junction nucleotides: 6. The CDR3 consists of 14 residues. Per germline, CDR1 SGHRS and CDR2 YFSETQ. CDR3 sequence reads: CASMRGTGQETQYF. CDR3 sequence (DNA): TGCGCCAGCATGCGAGGGACAGGACAAGAGACCCAGTACTTC. The full variable domain, rest sourced from reference TRBV5-1 and TRBJ2-5, is KAGVTQTPRYLIKTRGQQVTLSCSPISGHRSVSWYQQTPGQGLQFLFEYFSETQRNKGNFPGRFSGRQFSNSRSEMNVSTLELGDSALYLCASMRGTGQETQYFGPGTRLLVL.

The J gene is TRBJ1-4, the V gene TRBV9; no clear D. V gave up 4 bases and J gave up 4 bases, with 14 bases separating them. The CDR3 is 15 amino acids. Germline CDR1 reads SGDLS; CDR2 reads YYNGEE. CDR3 residues: CASSLSGENNEKLFF. Written as DNA, the CDR3 is TGTGCCAGCAGCCTCAGTGGGGAAAATAATGAAAAACTGTTTTTT.

The chain carries TRBV13 and TRBJ2-3; 7 bases align to TRBD1. Germline V CDR1 and CDR2: PRHDT, FYEKMQ (reference sequence). The CDR3 length is 15 residues. V trimming: 5 bases; J trimming: 0 bases; junction bases outside the gene matches: 5. In nucleotides, the CDR3 is TGTGCCAGCAGCGCCGGACAGGCTAGCACAGATACGCAGTATTTT. This codes for CASSAGQASTDTQYF.

The chain couples TRBV28 to TRBJ2-7; D gene uncertain. V was shortened by 4 bases and J by 9 bases, with 16 bases between the two germline ends. The germline CDR1 and CDR2 sequences are MDHEN and SYDVKM. This CDR3 contains 13 residues. The CDR3 region is CASSSGPVRVQYF. The CDR3, as DNA: TGTGCCAGCAGTTCCGGACCGGTTCGGGTGCAGTACTTC.

The V and J genes are TRBV10-3 and TRBJ2-7; 12 bases fit TRBD1. The CDR3 is 14 amino acids. Trimming took 6 bases from V and 5 from J; bases not matched to a gene: 5. Germline CDR1 reads ENHRY; CDR2 reads SYGVKD. CDR3 coding DNA: TGTGCCATCAGACCGGGACAGGGGGCCCACGAGCAGTACTTC. This sequence encodes CAIRPGQGAHEQYF.